The rows below give T cell receptor beta chains drawn from one sample of a study of T cell responses to AZD1222 COVID-19 vaccine. TCRdb keeps only in-frame clones here, not all; method: immunoSEQ multiplex PCR. The table has about 140,000 clones, roughly 92% seen once. The sample here was peripheral blood, taken 28 days after the second AZD1222 dose. These receptors all stem from an adult who received the AZD1222 COVID-19 vaccine. Both conserved end residues are trimmed from each CDR3. Size tells how often a clone was seen (once, few, many) or the class of an expanded clone, and some rows leave it out.

V gene: TRBV4-3
CDR3 length: 13
clone size: .
CDR3 protein: ASSQEEGAYTEQF

V gene: TRBV19
CDR3 length: 13
clone size: once
CDR3 protein: ASSIEAGIYQPQH

V gene: TRBV29-1
CDR3 length: 10
clone size: .
CDR3 protein: SVLTVNYGYT

V gene: TRBV28
CDR3 length: 12
clone size: .
CDR3 protein: ASSQAWDRKGAF

V gene: TRBV28
CDR3 length: 12
clone size: .
CDR3 protein: ASSFLSGTDTQY

V gene: TRBV27
CDR3 length: 11
clone size: .
CDR3 protein: ASKRYAHEKLF

V gene: TRBV28
CDR3 length: 12
clone size: .
CDR3 protein: ASRGGVIPSPLH

V gene: TRBV19
CDR3 length: 12
clone size: .
CDR3 protein: ASRKVFGETEAF

V gene: TRBV30
CDR3 length: 12
clone size: .
CDR3 protein: AWKGTGWMHGYT

V gene: TRBV30
CDR3 length: 9
clone size: .
CDR3 protein: AWTTADTQY

V gene: TRBV6-6
CDR3 length: 13
clone size: .
CDR3 protein: ASSVAGGIQETQY

V gene: TRBV7-2
CDR3 length: 11
clone size: .
CDR3 protein: ASSRGGPDTQY

V gene: TRBV28
CDR3 length: 14
clone size: .
CDR3 protein: ASSPGPYSGANVLT

V gene: TRBV27
CDR3 length: 12
clone size: .
CDR3 protein: ASGGPTGSHEQY

V gene: TRBV5-1
CDR3 length: 11
clone size: once
CDR3 protein: ASSSPDGYGYT

V gene: TRBV18
CDR3 length: 12
clone size: .
CDR3 protein: ASSPNPPVTEAF

V gene: TRBV7-9
CDR3 length: 14
clone size: .
CDR3 protein: ASSSNRVVKGNTIY

V gene: TRBV5-8
CDR3 length: 17
clone size: .
CDR3 protein: ASSIGPSGRALRSYEQY

V gene: TRBV3-1/TRBV3-2
CDR3 length: 13
clone size: .
CDR3 protein: ASSTFRAPNYGYT

V gene: TRBV11-1
CDR3 length: 13
clone size: .
CDR3 protein: ASSETSGRRYEQY

V gene: TRBV14
CDR3 length: 16
clone size: .
CDR3 protein: ASSQDDSHTRRPYEQY

V gene: TRBV6-5
CDR3 length: 12
clone size: .
CDR3 protein: ASRRGQGLYGYT

V gene: TRBV24-1
CDR3 length: 11
clone size: .
CDR3 protein: ATSRQGNQPQH

V gene: TRBV6-1
CDR3 length: 11
clone size: .
CDR3 protein: ASSEEETGGYT

V gene: TRBV5-4
CDR3 length: 15
clone size: .
CDR3 protein: ASSLALGGRATGELF

V gene: TRBV18
CDR3 length: 12
clone size: few
CDR3 protein: ASSSAGGHYGYT

V gene: TRBV10-3
CDR3 length: 10
clone size: .
CDR3 protein: ATRTGDTEAF

V gene: TRBV6-1
CDR3 length: 13
clone size: once
CDR3 protein: ASSERQGYNSPLH

V gene: TRBV5-1
CDR3 length: 12
clone size: .
CDR3 protein: ARDRTGSPYEQY

V gene: TRBV19
CDR3 length: 11
clone size: .
CDR3 protein: ATQPTRGETQY

V gene: TRBV10-2
CDR3 length: 12
clone size: .
CDR3 protein: ASLRVKSSYEQY

V gene: TRBV6-1
CDR3 length: 13
clone size: .
CDR3 protein: ASSDPGQVNQPQH

V gene: TRBV5-1
CDR3 length: 12
clone size: .
CDR3 protein: ASSPGTGYEKLF